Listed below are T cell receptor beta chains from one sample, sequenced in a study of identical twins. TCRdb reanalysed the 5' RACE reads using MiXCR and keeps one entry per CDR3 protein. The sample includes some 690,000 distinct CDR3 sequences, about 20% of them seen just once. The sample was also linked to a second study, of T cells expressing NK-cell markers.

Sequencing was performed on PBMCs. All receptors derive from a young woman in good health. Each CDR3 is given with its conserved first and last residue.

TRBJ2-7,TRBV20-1,CSAIGLEQYF
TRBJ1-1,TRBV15,CATSRDTKNTEAFF
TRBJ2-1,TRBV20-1,CSARDIRAGEENEQFF
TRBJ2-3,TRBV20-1,CSAAGGTDTQYF
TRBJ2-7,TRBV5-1,CASRLADRTEQYF
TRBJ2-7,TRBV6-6,CASSSGGWYEQYF
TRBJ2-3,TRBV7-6,CASSSRGAGVRDTQYF
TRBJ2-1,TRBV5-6,CASSPIPSGVNEQFF
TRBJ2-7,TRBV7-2,CASSEDRDRVSEQYF
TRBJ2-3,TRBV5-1,CASSPTSGASTDTQYF
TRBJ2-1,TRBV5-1,CASRLDRGRRNEQFF
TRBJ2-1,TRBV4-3,CASSQGTQQGNEQFF
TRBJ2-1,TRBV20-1,CSARDMSGEQFF
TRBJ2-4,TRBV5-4,CASSLRSKNIQYF
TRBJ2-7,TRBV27,CASRLAGAGYEQYF
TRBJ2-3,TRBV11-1,CASSLYHGTSGRRDTQYF
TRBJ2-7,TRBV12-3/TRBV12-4,CASSNRDGWGEQYF
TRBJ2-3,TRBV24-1,CATSDSGAYTDTQYF
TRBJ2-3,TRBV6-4,CASSDERGADTQYF
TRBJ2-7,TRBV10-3,CAISRGSEQYF
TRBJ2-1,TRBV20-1,CSADHSSYNEQFF
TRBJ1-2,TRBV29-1,CSVDSYGASGYGYTF
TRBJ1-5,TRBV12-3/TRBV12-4,CASSFSWAANQPQHF
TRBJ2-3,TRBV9,CASSVDASGISTDTQYF
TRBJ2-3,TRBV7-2,CASKGLAGDVSTDTQYF
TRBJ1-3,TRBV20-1,CSANQGYTIYF
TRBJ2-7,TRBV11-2,CASSLERAYEQYF
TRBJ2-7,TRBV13,CASSLWGGGLSYEQYF
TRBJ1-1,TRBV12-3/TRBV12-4,CAAGRDGDTEAFF
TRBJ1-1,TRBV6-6,CASRVGASSEAFF
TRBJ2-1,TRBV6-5,CASSYIGHGWRAYNEQFF
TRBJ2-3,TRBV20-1,CSASRTRLGDTQYF
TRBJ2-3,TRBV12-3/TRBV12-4,CASRGVMRISDTQYF
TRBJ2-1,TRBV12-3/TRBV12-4,CASSLSGQGLSEQFF
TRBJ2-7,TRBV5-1,CASSLGPASYEQYF
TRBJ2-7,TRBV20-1,CSAQREFIFYEQYF
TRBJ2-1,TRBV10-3,CAIRGRTQYNEQFF
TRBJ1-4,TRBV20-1,CSARPGQGNEKLFF
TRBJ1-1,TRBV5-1,CASGQGAIGTEAFF
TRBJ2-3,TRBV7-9,CASSSGTSGDTQYF
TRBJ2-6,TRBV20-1,CSARAQEGANVLTF
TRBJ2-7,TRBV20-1,CSAIGTGGYEQYF
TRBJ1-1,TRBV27,CASINDRVSTEAFF
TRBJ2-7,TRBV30,CACSSTSDPYEQYF
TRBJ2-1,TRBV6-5,CASSYSDLLREQFF
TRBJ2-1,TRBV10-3,CAISSNPNNEQFF
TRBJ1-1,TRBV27,CASSPMTGRNTEAFF
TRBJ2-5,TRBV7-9,CASSGGREYQETQYF
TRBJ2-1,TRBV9,CASSVDLGASGEQFF
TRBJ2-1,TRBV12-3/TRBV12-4,CASSFSGRYNEQFF
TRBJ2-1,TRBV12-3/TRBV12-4,CTSRSTDPYNEQFF
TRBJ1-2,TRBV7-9,CASSPFGLVGYTF
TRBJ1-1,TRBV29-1,CSVEVENTEAFF